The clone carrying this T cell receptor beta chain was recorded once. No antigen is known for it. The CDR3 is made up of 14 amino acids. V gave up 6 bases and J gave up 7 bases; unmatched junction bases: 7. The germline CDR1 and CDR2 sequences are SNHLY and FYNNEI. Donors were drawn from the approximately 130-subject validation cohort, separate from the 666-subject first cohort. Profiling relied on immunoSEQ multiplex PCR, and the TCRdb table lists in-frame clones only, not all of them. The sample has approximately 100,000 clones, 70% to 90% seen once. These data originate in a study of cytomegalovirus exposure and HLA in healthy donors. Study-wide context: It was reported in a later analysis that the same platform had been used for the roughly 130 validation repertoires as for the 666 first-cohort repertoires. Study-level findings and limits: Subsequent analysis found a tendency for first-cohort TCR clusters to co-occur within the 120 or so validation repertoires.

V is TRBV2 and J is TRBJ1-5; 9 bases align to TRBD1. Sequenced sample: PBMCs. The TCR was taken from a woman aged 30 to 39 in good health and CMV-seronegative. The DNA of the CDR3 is TGTGCCAGCAGCGGGACAGGGTTTGGACAGCCCCAGCATTTT. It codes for CASSGTGFGQPQHF.